The 7 T cell receptor beta chains below come from one sample, sequenced in a study of identical twins. TCRdb reprocessed the 5' RACE reads via MiXCR and lists one record per CDR3 protein. This sample has over 250,000 distinct CDR3 sequences; roughly 10% occur once, and the top ten carry 6% to 8.5%. These data also featured in a second study, about yellow fever vaccine responses in identical twins.

Sequences were obtained from CD8+ T cells sorted from blood. Receptors were obtained from a young woman in good health.

This clonotype was observed a few times. The V call is TRBV20-1, the J call TRBJ1-2; D is unclear. Trimming pared 0 bases from V and 11 bases from J, leaving 10 bases between. The CDR3 totals 11 residues. CDR1 DFQATT and CDR2 SNEGSKA come from the germline V gene (reference sequence). The CDR3 reads CSARENLGYTF. In DNA, the CDR3 is TGCAGTGCTAGAGAGAACTTGGGATACACCTTC.

This clonotype was observed at least ten times. The chain joins TRBV7-2 to TRBJ2-5, with TRBD1 matching 9 bases. The CDR3 contains 14 residues. V trimming: 5 bases; J trimming: 5 bases; junction bases outside the gene matches: 6. CDR1 is SGHTA, CDR2 FQGNSA, per germline. The CDR3 loop is CASSMTGGHETQYF. CDR3 in DNA: TGTGCCAGCAGCATGACAGGGGGGCACGAGACCCAGTACTTC.

This chain connects TRBV6-1 to TRBJ1-1; a possible D gene is TRBD1 (6 bases). V lost 5 bases and J lost 1, with 11 bases in between. The length of the CDR3 is 14 residues. The germline V gene has CDR1 MNHNS and CDR2 SASEGT. CDR3 in DNA: TGTGCCAGCAGTATGCAACAGGGGAACACTGAAGCTTTCTTT. Its protein is CASSMQQGNTEAFF.

This clonotype showed up many times. The V gene is TRBV12-3 or TRBV12-4, the J gene TRBJ2-1; tentative D call: TRBD2 (5 bases). The CDR3 totals 13 residues. V was trimmed by 3 bases and J by 9 bases, leaving 12 bases between them. The CDR3 DNA follows: TGTGCCAGCAGTTTTTCTAGCTTGGGTGAGCAGTTCTTC. Translating it yields CASSFSSLGEQFF.

This clonotype was recorded many times. V is TRBV20-1 and J is TRBJ2-3; D is uncertain. Germline V lookup: CDR1 DFQATT, CDR2 SNEGSKA (reference sequence). This CDR3 has 13 amino acids. Deletions cut 3 bases from V and 2 bases from J, with 9 bases between. CDR3 DNA sequence: TGCAGTGCTAGGGCATGGAACACAGATACGCAGTATTTT. Residues: CSARAWNTDTQYF.

In this sample, this clonotype turned up a few times. The chain couples TRBV6-7 to TRBJ2-6; D not resolved. Being an ORF, TRBV6-7 has a function that is uncertain. V was clipped by 2 bases and J by 0 bases, with 5 bases between them. This CDR3 region has 15 residues. This CDR3 reads CASSYPSSGANVLTF. The CDR3 bases are TGTGCCAGCAGTTACCCTAGCTCTGGGGCCAACGTCCTGACTTTC.

This clonotype occurred many times. The rearrangement joins TRBV29-1 to TRBJ2-7; 7 bases match TRBD1. V was pared by 4 bases and J by 4 bases, with 10 bases of the junction left unmatched. The CDR3 has 14 amino acids. Germline-derived CDR1 and CDR2 are SQVTM and ANQGSEA. The CDR3 sequence: CSVVGTEIFYEQYF. CDR3 sequence (DNA): TGCAGCGTTGTAGGGACAGAGATATTTTACGAGCAGTACTTC.